This T cell receptor beta chain was observed in a study of Graves' ophthalmopathy and Graves' hyperthyroidism. Study observations and caveats: A classifier, a 13-signature model, separated ophthalmopathy from stable hyperthyroidism with 87.88% sensitivity and around 80% specificity.

Trimming pared 1 base from V and 5 bases from J, leaving 9 bases between. CDR3 size: 13 residues. Amplified TCR beta CDR3 regions were obtained using RNA transcripts as template. HTBI-primed first-round RT-PCR preceded second-round multiplex PCR. TCRdb re-called the multiplex PCR reads through MiXCR, storing one row per CDR3 protein. This sample has hundreds of thousands of distinct CDR3 sequences; about 40% occur once, and the top ten carry roughly 3.5%. Points on this clonotype: Its cognate antigen is unknown.

Ophthalmopathy-affected donors exhibited moderate-to-severe activity, CAS ≥3, NOSPECS ≥4, and duration under 3 months. Patients with other autoimmune diseases, uncontrolled infections, pregnancy or lactation were excluded. Around 10 ml of fresh blood yielded the PBMCs by density gradient. The origin of this receptor is an adult man with Graves' ophthalmopathy. Input material: peripheral blood. The chain joins TRBV12-3 or TRBV12-4 to TRBJ2-7, with a possible D match to TRBD2 (5 bases). The CDR3 spells CASSLVGVDEQYF. In DNA form, the CDR3 reads TGTGCCAGCAGTTTAGTGGGAGTGGACGAGCAGTACTTC.